The 24 T cell receptor beta chains below come from one sample, sequenced in a study of T-cell reconstitution after alpha-beta-depleted transplantation in children. During its preparation, the TCRbeta library received unique molecular identifiers. TCRdb independently ran MiXCR on the PCR reads; one entry per CDR3 protein. The table shows hundreds of thousands of distinct CDR3 sequences, with under 13% occurring only once. The sample was PBMCs, taken before TCRalphabeta/CD19-depleted stem cell transplant. The receptors originated from a child under three years old with acute myeloid leukemia, due to receive a stem cell transplant.

At least ten counts were recorded for this clonotype. The chain recombines TRBV29-1 with TRBJ1-3; D ambiguous. The ends were cut back, 7 bases at V and 0 bases at J, with 7 bases in the middle. The CDR3 covers 12 residues. Germline V gene data show CDR1 as SQVTM and CDR2 as ANQGSEA. CDR3 in amino acids: CSAGISGNTIYF. The CDR3 DNA reads as TGCAGCGCAGGTATCTCTGGAAACACCATATATTTT.

As concerns this clonotype: A much larger clone lies one base from this, so it may be a read error. V usage is TRBV2 and J usage is TRBJ2-4; the D gene is possibly TRBD1 (5 bases). Germline V gene sequence: CDR1 SNHLY, CDR2 FYNNEI. The V end was cut by 8 bases, the J end by 9 bases, with 17 bases between. The CDR3 is 13 amino acids. In DNA form, the CDR3 reads TGTGCCAGCCAATTTATACAGGCCGGCATTCAGTACTTC. It is translated as CASQFIQAGIQYF.

This clonotype has a count of ten or more. This chain joins TRBV20-1 and TRBJ2-7; no definite D call. The V end was cut by 0 bases, the J end by 5 bases, with 8 bases between. The CDR3 runs to 12 residues. The germline V gene has CDR1 DFQATT and CDR2 SNEGSKA (reference sequence). CDR3 in amino acids: CSARDLLNEQYF. The CDR3 DNA reads TGCAGTGCTAGAGATTTACTGAACGAGCAGTACTTC.

This clonotype was seen many times. The genes are TRBV5-1 and TRBJ2-1, with 9 bases aligning to TRBD1. The V gene end was trimmed by 1 base and the J gene end by 3 bases; junction bases not matched to a gene: 8. Germline-derived CDR1 and CDR2 are SGHRS and YFSETQ. There are 17 residues in the CDR3. The CDR3 is CASSLFFLDRGYNEQFF. The CDR3, as DNA: TGCGCCAGCAGCTTGTTTTTCCTGGACAGGGGCTACAATGAGCAGTTCTTC.

This clonotype has ten or more counts. V is TRBV7-9 and J is TRBJ2-2; TRBD1 is a possible D gene (6 bases). V was cut by 5 bases and J by 4 bases, with 14 bases left in between. The germline CDR1 and CDR2 sequences are SEHNR and FQNEAQ (reference sequence). The CDR3 runs 15 residues. CDR3: CASSPGTISTGELFF. DNA of the CDR3: TGTGCCAGCAGCCCCGGGACAATAAGCACCGGGGAGCTGTTTTTT.

This clonotype occurred many times. The V gene is TRBV29-1, the J gene TRBJ2-7; perhaps TRBD1 as D (6 bases). V dropped 5 bases and J dropped 3 bases, with 14 bases sitting between them. In germline, CDR1 is SQVTM, CDR2 ANQGSEA. CDR3 length: 13 amino acids. The DNA for the CDR3 is TGCAGCGTTCGAAGGACAGCAGACTACGAGCAGTACTTC. Translation gives CSVRRTADYEQYF.

The CDR3 DNA reads as TGTGCCAGCAGTGACAGGGTGGTAGGCCAGCCCCAGCATTTT. It yields the protein CASSDRVVGQPQHF. The V call is TRBV6-1, the J call TRBJ1-5; D might be TRBD1 (5 bases). V lost 3 bases to trimming and J lost 7 bases, with 13 bases between them. There are 14 residues in the CDR3. CDR1 is MNHNS and CDR2 is SASEGT in the germline V gene.

This clonotype occurred many times. V and J are TRBV3-1 and TRBJ2-3; 9 nucleotides agree with TRBD2. CDR3 size: 14 residues. V was clipped by 8 bases and J by 2 bases; unmatched bases: 5. Per germline, CDR1 LGHDT and CDR2 YNNKEL (reference sequence). The CDR3 region is CASRASGATDTQYF. DNA for the CDR3: TGTGCCAGCCGGGCTAGCGGGGCCACAGATACGCAGTATTTT.

This clonotype was seen only a few times. The rearrangement links TRBV29-1 to TRBJ2-1; 10 positions agree with TRBD2. Trimming cost V 4 bases and J 5 bases; bases outside gene matches: 8. The CDR3 covers 15 residues. Germline V gene lookup returns CDR1 SQVTM and CDR2 ANQGSEA. CDR3 loop: CSVAQREGLHNEQFF. The CDR3 nucleotides read TGCAGCGTTGCTCAGCGGGAGGGCCTACACAATGAGCAGTTCTTC.

This clonotype showed up many times. The chain employs TRBV12-3 or TRBV12-4 and TRBJ2-2, with TRBD2 as a possible D gene (5 bases). The V end lost 2 bases, the J end lost 4 bases, and 8 bases lay between the germline ends. The CDR3 contains 14 residues. The CDR3 DNA reads as TGTGCCAGCAGTTTACAGAGCGGCACCGGGGAGCTGTTTTTT. This gives the protein CASSLQSGTGELFF.

This clonotype was detected many times. The chain employs TRBV20-1 and TRBJ2-1; TRBD2 agrees at 15 bases. This CDR3 region has 15 residues. Germline V CDR1 and CDR2: DFQATT, SNEGSKA (reference sequence). J was trimmed by 6 bases and V by 6 bases; bases with no gene match: 6. CDR3 amino acids: CSAAGTSGRSNEQFF. The CDR3 DNA follows: TGCAGTGCCGCCGGGACTAGCGGGAGGTCCAATGAGCAGTTCTTC.

The table lists this clonotype with many counts. The chain combines TRBV29-1 with TRBJ2-7, with a possible D match to TRBD2 (6 bases). The V end was cut by 6 bases, the J end by 5 bases, with 17 bases between. The CDR3 runs 13 residues. Looked up from germline, CDR1 is SQVTM and CDR2 is ANQGSEA. CDR3: CSVAREEFDEQYF. Here the CDR3 DNA reads TGCAGCGTGGCCAGGGAGGAATTCGACGAGCAGTACTTC.

There are many counts of this clonotype. The genes are TRBV12-3 or TRBV12-4 and TRBJ2-5, with 7 bases aligning to TRBD2. Germline trimming cut 5 bases from V and 5 bases from J; bases unmatched to any gene: 14. The CDR3 has 16 residues. For the CDR3, the DNA is TGTGCCAGCAGTCCCTTCGCGGGAGTGGGGGGGGAGACCCAGTACTTC. Encoded protein: CASSPFAGVGGETQYF.

This clonotype was recorded many times. V gene TRBV20-1 combines with J gene TRBJ1-2; a weak D match, TRBD1 (5 bases). V was clipped by 3 bases and J by 4 bases, with 6 bases between them. CDR1 DFQATT and CDR2 SNEGSKA come from the germline V gene (reference sequence). CDR3 length equals 11 residues. The CDR3 nucleotides are TGCAGTGCTAGGGGGCCCTATGGCTACACCTTC. It specifies CSARGPYGYTF.

DNA of the CDR3: TGCGCCAGCAGGAGCCTCGGGATGGGCACCGGGGAGCTGTTTTTT. The encoded protein is CASRSLGMGTGELFF. The genes are TRBV5-1 and TRBJ2-2; a possible D gene is TRBD2 (5 bases). Germline V gene sequence: CDR1 SGHRS, CDR2 YFSETQ. The CDR3 extends over 15 amino acids. The V end lost 5 bases, the J end lost 4 bases, and 15 bases lay between the germline ends.

This clonotype was seen ten or more times. V is TRBV11-2 and J is TRBJ2-7; 7 nucleotides line up with TRBD2. Germline loops: CDR1 SGHAT, CDR2 FQNNGV. The V gene end was trimmed by 7 bases and the J gene end by 2 bases; junction bases not matched to a gene: 14. The CDR3 extends over 16 amino acids. The CDR3: CASNQGGGDSPYEQYF. For the CDR3, the DNA is TGTGCCAGCAACCAAGGTGGGGGGGACTCACCCTACGAGCAGTACTTC.

In regard to this clonotype: A much larger clone is a single base away; this may be a read error. The rearrangement joins TRBV6-1 to TRBJ2-5, with D unclear. The CDR3 consists of 14 residues. In germline, CDR1 is MNHNS, CDR2 SASEGT. CDR3 sequence: CVSSPEWAQETQYF. Here the CDR3 DNA reads TGTGTCAGCAGTCCAGAGTGGGCCCAAGAGACCCAGTACTTC.

The chain couples TRBV6-1 to TRBJ2-1, with TRBD2 as a possible D gene (6 bases). Trimming shortened V by 11 bases and J by 9 bases, and 14 bases separated the two germline ends. The CDR3 is 11 residues long. Germline CDR1 reads MNHNS; CDR2 reads SASEGT. The CDR3 coding sequence is TGTGCCGCAAAAGAGGAGGGTGAGCAGTTCTTC. It codes for CAAKEEGEQFF.

The V and J genes are TRBV4-2 and TRBJ2-1, with unresolved D. CDR3 length: 18 residues. Germline CDR1 reads LGHNA; CDR2 reads YNFKEQ. V was trimmed by 4 bases and J by 5 bases, leaving 24 bases between them. CDR3 loop: CASSPTPITHSINNEQFF. CDR3 in DNA: TGTGCCAGCAGCCCCACCCCGATCACACACAGCATCAACAATGAGCAGTTCTTC.

This clonotype came up a few times. The J gene is TRBJ1-1, the V gene TRBV7-9; TRBD1 aligns across 9 bases. V lost 5 bases and J lost 3; bases outside the gene matches: 7. Per germline, CDR1 SEHNR and CDR2 FQNEAQ (reference sequence). The CDR3 has 15 residues. In DNA, the CDR3 is TGTGCCAGCAGCCGGACAGGGGCAAGGGACACTGAAGCTTTCTTT. Encoded protein: CASSRTGARDTEAFF. The entire variable domain, with the rest obtained from reference TRBV7-9 and TRBJ1-1, is as follows: DTGVSQNPRHKITKRGQNVTFRCDPISEHNRLYWYRQTLGQGPEFLTYFQNEAQLEKSRLLSDRFSAERPKGSFSTLEIQRTEQGDSAMYLCASSRTGARDTEAFFGQGTRLTVV.

There are many counts of this clonotype. J is TRBJ2-5 and V is TRBV29-1, with 8 positions matching TRBD1. The CDR3 extends over 15 amino acids. Germline V gives CDR1 SQVTM, CDR2 ANQGSEA. V gave up 1 base and J gave up 7 bases; unmatched junction bases: 11. In nucleotides, the CDR3 is TGCAGCGTTGAAGGTGGGGACAGGCCATCGGGGACCCAGTACTTC. Translation gives CSVEGGDRPSGTQYF.

This clonotype was counted between two and nine times. The chain recombines TRBV19 with TRBJ2-6, with D hard to call. In germline, CDR1 is LNHDA, CDR2 SQIVND (reference sequence). Deletions cut 6 bases from V and 4 bases from J, with 10 bases between. This CDR3 contains 14 residues. This chain's CDR3 is CASSPLSGANVLTF. DNA for the CDR3: TGTGCCAGTAGCCCCCTTAGCGGGGCCAACGTCCTGACTTTC.

This clonotype was seen many times. The chain is built from TRBV15 and TRBJ1-1; D uncertain. This CDR3 comprises 16 residues. Trimming removed 3 bases at V and 0 bases at J, with 14 bases between. The germline CDR1 and CDR2 sequences are LNHNV and YYDKDF (reference sequence). The CDR3 is CATSSFAAPLNTEAFF. CDR3 DNA: TGTGCCACCAGCAGCTTTGCCGCGCCCCTGAACACTGAAGCTTTCTTT.

This clonotype has only a few counts. The chain is built from TRBV12-3 or TRBV12-4 and TRBJ2-5, with a weak D call TRBD1 (5 bases). This CDR3 comprises 12 residues. V was clipped by 5 bases and J by 4 bases, with 8 bases between them. CDR3 sequence reads: CASSGHGETQYF. For the CDR3, the DNA is TGTGCCAGCAGTGGACACGGAGAGACCCAGTACTTC.